This TCR beta chain was found in a study of T cell changes during pregnancy in multiple sclerosis. The CDR3 runs 18 residues. Germline loops: CDR1 SGHRS, CDR2 YFSETQ. Trimming took 4 bases from V and 7 from J; bases not matched to a gene: 16. Sequencing was performed with immunoSEQ multiplex PCR; in TCRdb, only in-frame clones are kept and a portion is missing. The sample consists of tens of thousands of clones, roughly 89% of them appearing once. This clonotype was obtained from a human donor whose cells served as feeder cells for cultures in a pregnancy study. The chain couples TRBV5-1 to TRBJ2-3; 12 positions agree with TRBD2. What was sequenced was peripheral blood from another person, used as feeder cells. The CDR3 DNA follows: TGCGCCAGCAGCGAGAAGCCTAGCGGGGGGGCCGGGTCAAATACGCAGTATTTT. This codes for CASSEKPSGGAGSNTQYF.